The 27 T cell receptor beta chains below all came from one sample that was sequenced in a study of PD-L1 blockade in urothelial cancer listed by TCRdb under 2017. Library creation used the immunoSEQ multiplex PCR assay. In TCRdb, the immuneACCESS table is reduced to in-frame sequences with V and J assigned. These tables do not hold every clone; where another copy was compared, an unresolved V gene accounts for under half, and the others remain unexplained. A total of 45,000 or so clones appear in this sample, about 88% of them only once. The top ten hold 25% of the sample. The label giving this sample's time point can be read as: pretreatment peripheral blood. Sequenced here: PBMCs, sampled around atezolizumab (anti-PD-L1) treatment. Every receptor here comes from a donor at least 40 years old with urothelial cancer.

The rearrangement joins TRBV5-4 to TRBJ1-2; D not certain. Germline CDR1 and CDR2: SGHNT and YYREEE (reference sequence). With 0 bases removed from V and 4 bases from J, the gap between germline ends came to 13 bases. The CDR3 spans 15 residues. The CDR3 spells CASSLVADNLYGYTF. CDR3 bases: TGTGCCAGCAGCTTGGTGGCAGACAACCTCTATGGCTACACCTTC. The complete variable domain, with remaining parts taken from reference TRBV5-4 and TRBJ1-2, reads ETGVTQSPTHLIKTRGQQVTLRCSSQSGHNTVSWYQQALGQGPQFIFQYYREEENGRGNFPPRFSGLQFPNYSSELNVNALELDDSALYLCASSLVADNLYGYTFGSGTRLTVV.

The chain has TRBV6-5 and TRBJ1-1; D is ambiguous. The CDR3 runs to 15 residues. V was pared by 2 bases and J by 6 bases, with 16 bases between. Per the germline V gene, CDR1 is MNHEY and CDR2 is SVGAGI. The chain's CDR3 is CASSYGGSVGSEAFF. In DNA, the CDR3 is TGTGCCAGCAGTTACGGAGGGTCGGTAGGGTCTGAAGCTTTCTTT.

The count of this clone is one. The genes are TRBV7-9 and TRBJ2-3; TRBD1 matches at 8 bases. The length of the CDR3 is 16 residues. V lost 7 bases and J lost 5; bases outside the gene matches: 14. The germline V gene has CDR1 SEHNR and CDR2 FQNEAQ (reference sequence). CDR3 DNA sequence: TGTGCCAGCACCCCCCGGTCCGGACAGGGCATAGATACGCAGTATTTT. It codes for CASTPRSGQGIDTQYF.

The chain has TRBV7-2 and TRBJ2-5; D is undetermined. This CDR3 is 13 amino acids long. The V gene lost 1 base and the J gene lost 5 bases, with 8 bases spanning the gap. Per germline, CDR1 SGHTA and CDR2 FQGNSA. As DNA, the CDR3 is TGTGCCAGCAGCTTAGGGGCGTGGGAGACCCAGTACTTC. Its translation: CASSLGAWETQYF. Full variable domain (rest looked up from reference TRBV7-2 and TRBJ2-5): GAGVSQSPSNKVTEKGKDVELRCDPISGHTALYWYRQSLGQGLEFLIYFQGNSAPDKSGLPSDRFSAERTGGSVSTLTIQRTQQEDSAVYLCASSLGAWETQYFGPGTRLLVL.

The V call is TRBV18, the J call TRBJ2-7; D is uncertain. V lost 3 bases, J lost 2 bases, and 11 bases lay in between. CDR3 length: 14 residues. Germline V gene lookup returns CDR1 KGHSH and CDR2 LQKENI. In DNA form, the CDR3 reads TGTGCCAGCTCACCGGTCTGGGCTGCCTACGAGCAGTACTTC. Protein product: CASSPVWAAYEQYF. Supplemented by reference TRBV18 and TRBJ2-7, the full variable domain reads NAGVMQNPRHLVRRRGQEARLRCSPMKGHSHVYWYRQLPEEGLKFMVYLQKENIIDESGMPKERFSAEFPKEGPSILRIQQVVRGDSAAYFCASSPVWAAYEQYFGPGTRLTVT.

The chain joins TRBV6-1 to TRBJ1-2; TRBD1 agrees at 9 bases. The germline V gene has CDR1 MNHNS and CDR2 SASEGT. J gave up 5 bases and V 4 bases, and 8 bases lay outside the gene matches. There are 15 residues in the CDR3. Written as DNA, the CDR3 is TGTGCCAGCAGTGGAGGGACAGGGAGACTTTATGGCTACACCTTC. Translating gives CASSGGTGRLYGYTF.

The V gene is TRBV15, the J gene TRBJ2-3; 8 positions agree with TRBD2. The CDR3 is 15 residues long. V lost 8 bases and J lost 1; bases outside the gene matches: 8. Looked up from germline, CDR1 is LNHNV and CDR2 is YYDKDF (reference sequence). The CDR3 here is CATGPLAGGTDTQYF. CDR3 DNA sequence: TGTGCCACCGGACCCCTAGCGGGCGGCACAGATACGCAGTATTTT.

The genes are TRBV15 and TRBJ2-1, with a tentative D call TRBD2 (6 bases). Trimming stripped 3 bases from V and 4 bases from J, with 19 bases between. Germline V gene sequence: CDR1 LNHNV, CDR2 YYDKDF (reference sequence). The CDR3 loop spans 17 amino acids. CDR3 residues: CATSRGWGTLRYNEQFF. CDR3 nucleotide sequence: TGTGCCACCAGCAGGGGGTGGGGGACTCTAAGGTACAATGAGCAGTTCTTC.

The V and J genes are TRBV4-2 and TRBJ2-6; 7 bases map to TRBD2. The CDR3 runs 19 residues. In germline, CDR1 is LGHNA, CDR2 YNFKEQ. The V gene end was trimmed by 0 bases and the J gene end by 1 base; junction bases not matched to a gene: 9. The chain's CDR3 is CASSQEGPGAGSGANVLTF. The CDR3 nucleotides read TGTGCCAGCAGCCAAGAGGGACCCGGAGCGGGATCTGGGGCCAACGTCCTGACTTTC.

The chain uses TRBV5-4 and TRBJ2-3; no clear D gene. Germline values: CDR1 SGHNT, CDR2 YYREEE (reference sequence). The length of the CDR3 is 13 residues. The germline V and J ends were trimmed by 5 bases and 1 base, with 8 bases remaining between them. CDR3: CASSRLGTDTQYF. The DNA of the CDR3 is TGTGCCAGCAGTCGTCTTGGCACAGATACGCAGTATTTT.

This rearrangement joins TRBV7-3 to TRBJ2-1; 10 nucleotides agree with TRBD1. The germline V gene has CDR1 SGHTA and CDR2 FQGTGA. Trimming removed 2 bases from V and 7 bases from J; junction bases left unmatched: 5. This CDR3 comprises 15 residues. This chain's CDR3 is CASSLDRGRLNEQFF. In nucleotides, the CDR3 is TGTGCCAGCAGCTTAGACAGGGGGCGCCTGAATGAGCAGTTCTTC.

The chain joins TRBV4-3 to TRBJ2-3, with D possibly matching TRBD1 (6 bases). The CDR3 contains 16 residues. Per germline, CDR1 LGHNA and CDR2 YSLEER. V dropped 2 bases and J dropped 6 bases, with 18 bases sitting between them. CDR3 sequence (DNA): TGCGCCAGCAGCCAACAGGGGCTGGTTGCAAGCGATACGCAGTATTTT. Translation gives CASSQQGLVASDTQYF.

Written as DNA, the CDR3 is TGTGCCAGTAGTACCCAGGTGAACACTGAAGCTTTCTTT. This translates into CASSTQVNTEAFF. The chain recombines TRBV19 with TRBJ1-1; D is unresolved. Trimming pared 4 bases from V and 0 bases from J, leaving 6 bases between. This CDR3 region has 13 residues. Germline V lookup: CDR1 LNHDA, CDR2 SQIVND (reference sequence). The whole variable domain, remainder taken from reference TRBV19 and TRBJ1-1, is DGGITQSPKYLFRKEGQNVTLSCEQNLNHDAMYWYRQDPGQGLRLIYYSQIVNDFQKGDIAEGYSVSREKKESFPLTVTSAQKNPTAFYLCASSTQVNTEAFFGQGTRLTVV.

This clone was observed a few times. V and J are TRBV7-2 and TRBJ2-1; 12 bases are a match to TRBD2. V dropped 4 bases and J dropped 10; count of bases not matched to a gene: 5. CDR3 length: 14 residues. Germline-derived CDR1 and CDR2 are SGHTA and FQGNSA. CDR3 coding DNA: TGTGCCAGCAGCTCCAGACTAGCGGGAGTGGAGCAGTTCTTC. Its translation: CASSSRLAGVEQFF.

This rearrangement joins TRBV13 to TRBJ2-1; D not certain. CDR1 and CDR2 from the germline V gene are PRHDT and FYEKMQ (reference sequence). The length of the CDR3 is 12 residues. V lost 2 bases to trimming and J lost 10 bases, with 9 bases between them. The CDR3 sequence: CASSLRRREQFF. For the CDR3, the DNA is TGTGCCAGCAGCTTAAGACGCAGGGAGCAGTTCTTC.

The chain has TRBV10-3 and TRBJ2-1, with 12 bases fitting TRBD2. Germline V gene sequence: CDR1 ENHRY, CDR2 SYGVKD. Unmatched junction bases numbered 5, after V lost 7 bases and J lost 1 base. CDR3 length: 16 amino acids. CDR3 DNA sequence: TGTGCCATCACCCGACTAGCGGGAGCTTCCTACAATGAGCAGTTCTTC. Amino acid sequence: CAITRLAGASYNEQFF.

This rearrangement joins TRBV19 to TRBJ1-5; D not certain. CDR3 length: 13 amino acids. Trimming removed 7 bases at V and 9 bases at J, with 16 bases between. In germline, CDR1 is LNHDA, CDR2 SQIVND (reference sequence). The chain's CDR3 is CASTPILGLPQHF. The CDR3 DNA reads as TGTGCCAGTACCCCTATTCTTGGACTGCCCCAGCATTTT.

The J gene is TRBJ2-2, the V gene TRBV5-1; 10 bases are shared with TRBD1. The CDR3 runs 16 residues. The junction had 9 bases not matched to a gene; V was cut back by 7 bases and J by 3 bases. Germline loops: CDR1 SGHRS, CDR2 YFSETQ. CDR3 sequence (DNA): TGCGCCAGCGGATGGGGGGACAGGGGCTACACCGGGGAGCTGTTTTTT. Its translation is CASGWGDRGYTGELFF.

CDR3 protein: CASSWGAGELFF. The CDR3 region has the DNA TGTGCCAGCAGCTGGGGAGCCGGGGAGCTGTTTTTT. The rearrangement joins TRBV6-5 to TRBJ2-2, with D possibly matching TRBD2 (5 bases). The CDR3 consists of 12 residues. V was cut by 6 bases and J by 6 bases, with 8 bases left in between. CDR1 and CDR2 (germline): MNHEY, SVGAGI.

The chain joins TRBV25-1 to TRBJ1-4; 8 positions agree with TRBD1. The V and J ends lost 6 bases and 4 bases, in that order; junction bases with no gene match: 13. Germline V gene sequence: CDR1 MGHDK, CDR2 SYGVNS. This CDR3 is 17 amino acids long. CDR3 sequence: CASRRGPGGAGNEKLFF. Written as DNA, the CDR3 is TGTGCCAGCAGGAGGGGGCCAGGGGGCGCAGGTAATGAAAAACTGTTTTTT.

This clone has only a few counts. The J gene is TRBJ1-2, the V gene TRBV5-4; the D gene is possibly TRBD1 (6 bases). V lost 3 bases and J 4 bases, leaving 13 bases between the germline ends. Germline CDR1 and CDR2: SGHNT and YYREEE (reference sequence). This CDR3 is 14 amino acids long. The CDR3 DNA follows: TGTGCCAGCAGCTCCGACACAGGGCGCTATGGCTACACCTTC. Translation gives CASSSDTGRYGYTF.

The CDR3 region has the DNA TGTGCCAGCAGCTTAGTCGAGGGCGCCGGGGAGCTGTTTTTT. Protein sequence: CASSLVEGAGELFF. The chain employs TRBV7-8 and TRBJ2-2; D might be TRBD2 (5 bases). Germline V gives CDR1 SGHVS, CDR2 FQNEAQ. The CDR3 is 14 residues long. The V and J ends lost 1 base and 6 bases respectively, with 9 bases between them.

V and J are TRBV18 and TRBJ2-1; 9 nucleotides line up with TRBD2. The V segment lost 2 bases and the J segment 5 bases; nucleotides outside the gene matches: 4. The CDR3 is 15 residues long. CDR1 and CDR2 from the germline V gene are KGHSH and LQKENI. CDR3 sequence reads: CASSPGGRANNEQFF. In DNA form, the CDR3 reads TGTGCCAGCTCACCAGGCGGGAGGGCCAACAATGAGCAGTTCTTC.

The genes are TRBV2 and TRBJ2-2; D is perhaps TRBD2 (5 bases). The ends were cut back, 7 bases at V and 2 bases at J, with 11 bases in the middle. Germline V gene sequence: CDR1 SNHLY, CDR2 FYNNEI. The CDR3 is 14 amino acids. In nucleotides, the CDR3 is TGTGCCAGCATGTCGCTAGCTAACACCGGGGAGCTGTTTTTT. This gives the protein CASMSLANTGELFF.

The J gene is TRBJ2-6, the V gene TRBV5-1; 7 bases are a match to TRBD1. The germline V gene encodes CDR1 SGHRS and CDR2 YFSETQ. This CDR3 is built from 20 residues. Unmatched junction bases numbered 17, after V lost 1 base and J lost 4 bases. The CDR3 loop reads CASSLRGTGTARAGANVLTF. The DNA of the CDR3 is TGCGCCAGCAGCTTGAGGGGGACCGGGACAGCCCGGGCGGGGGCCAACGTCCTGACTTTC.

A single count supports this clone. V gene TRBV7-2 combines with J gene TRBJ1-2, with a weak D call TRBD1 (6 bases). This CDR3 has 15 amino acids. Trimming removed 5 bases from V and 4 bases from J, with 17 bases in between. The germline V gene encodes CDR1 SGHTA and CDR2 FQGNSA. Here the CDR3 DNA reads TGTGCCAGCAGCCTACAGGGCAGTAACCCCTATGGCTACACCTTC. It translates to CASSLQGSNPYGYTF.

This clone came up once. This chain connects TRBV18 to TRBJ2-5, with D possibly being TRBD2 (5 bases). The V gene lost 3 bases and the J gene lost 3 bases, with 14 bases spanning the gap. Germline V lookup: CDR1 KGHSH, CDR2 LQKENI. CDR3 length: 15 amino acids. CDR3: CASSPELGVEETQYF. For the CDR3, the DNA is TGTGCCAGCTCACCGGAACTAGGAGTCGAAGAGACCCAGTACTTC. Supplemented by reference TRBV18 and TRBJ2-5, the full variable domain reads NAGVMQNPRHLVRRRGQEARLRCSPMKGHSHVYWYRQLPEEGLKFMVYLQKENIIDESGMPKERFSAEFPKEGPSILRIQQVVRGDSAAYFCASSPELGVEETQYFGPGTRLLVL.